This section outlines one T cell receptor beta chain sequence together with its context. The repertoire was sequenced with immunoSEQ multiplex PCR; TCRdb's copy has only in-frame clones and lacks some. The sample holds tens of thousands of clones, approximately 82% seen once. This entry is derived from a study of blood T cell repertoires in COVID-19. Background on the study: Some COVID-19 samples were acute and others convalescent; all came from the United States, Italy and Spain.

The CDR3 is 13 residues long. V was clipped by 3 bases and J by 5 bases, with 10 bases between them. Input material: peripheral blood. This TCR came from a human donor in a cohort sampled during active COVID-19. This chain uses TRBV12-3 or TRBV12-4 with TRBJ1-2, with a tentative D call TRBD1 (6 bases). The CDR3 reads CASSFGGAYGYTF. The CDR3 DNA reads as TGTGCCAGCAGTTTCGGGGGGGCATATGGCTACACCTTC.